The next 12 T cell receptor beta chains were all read from a single sample in a study of molecular identifiers for immune sequencing clone quantification. TCRdb re-called the PCR reads with MiXCR, one entry per CDR3 protein. Of about 320,000 distinct CDR3 sequences in the sample, 20% to 25% were seen once. The sequenced sample was naive CD8+ T cells from blood, with Jurkat cell RNA spiked in. Subset denoted: FACS-sorted CD8+CD4-CCR7+CD45RA+ naive T cells. The receptors were gathered from a human donor in good health. Some libraries in this study had Jurkat cell RNA spiked in.

This clonotype was counted only a few times. The chain combines TRBV7-9 with TRBJ2-3, with D uncertain. Germline loops: CDR1 SEHNR, CDR2 FQNEAQ (reference sequence). The CDR3 totals 12 residues. Trimming shortened V by 5 bases and J by 3 bases, and 6 bases separated the two germline ends. CDR3 amino acids: CASSQITDTQYF. CDR3 nucleotide sequence: TGTGCCAGCAGCCAGATAACAGATACGCAGTATTTT. Drawing the rest from reference TRBV7-9 and TRBJ2-3, the complete variable domain is DTGVSQNPRHKITKRGQNVTFRCDPISEHNRLYWYRQTLGQGPEFLTYFQNEAQLEKSRLLSDRFSAERPKGSFSTLEIQRTEQGDSAMYLCASSQITDTQYFGPGTRLTVL.

This clonotype has only a few counts. V usage is TRBV4-3 and J usage is TRBJ2-7, with 7 bases fitting TRBD1. Per the germline V gene, CDR1 is LGHNA and CDR2 is YSLEER. With 3 bases clipped from V and 0 bases from J, the junction kept 5 bases outside the gene matches. The CDR3 has 15 amino acids. The CDR3 reads CASSHDRARSYEQYF. The CDR3, as DNA: TGCGCCAGCAGCCACGACAGGGCTCGCTCCTACGAGCAGTACTTC.

This chain connects TRBV19 to TRBJ2-1; 16 bases map to TRBD2. This CDR3 has 17 residues. J was trimmed by 10 bases and V by 4 bases; bases with no gene match: 10. CDR1 and CDR2 from the germline V gene are LNHDA and SQIVND (reference sequence). CDR3 amino acids: CASSTPGTSGRAEEQFF. The CDR3 region has the DNA TGTGCCAGTAGTACCCCCGGGACTAGCGGGAGGGCCGAGGAGCAGTTCTTC.

This clonotype was observed many times. This chain links TRBV28 with TRBJ1-1; maybe TRBD1 (6 bases). There are 15 residues in the CDR3. The V and J ends lost 4 bases and 3 bases respectively, with 15 bases between them. Germline V gives CDR1 MDHEN, CDR2 SYDVKM. The CDR3 DNA reads TGTGCCAGCAGTTCATCCCCCACAGGGCACACTGAAGCTTTCTTT. Protein: CASSSSPTGHTEAFF.

This clonotype was recorded at least ten times. The chain carries TRBV19 and TRBJ2-2; tentatively, D is TRBD2 (6 bases). Germline CDR1 reads LNHDA; CDR2 reads SQIVND (reference sequence). This CDR3 region has 14 residues. The V end lost 10 bases, the J end lost 2 bases, and 14 bases lay between the germline ends. The CDR3 loop is CAIRTGENTGELFF. The CDR3, as DNA: TGTGCCATCAGAACGGGGGAAAACACCGGGGAGCTGTTTTTT.

The chain employs TRBV5-4 and TRBJ1-1, with D perhaps TRBD1 (5 bases). Germline values: CDR1 SGHNT, CDR2 YYREEE (reference sequence). This CDR3 comprises 15 residues. The germline V and J ends were trimmed by 0 bases and 4 bases, with 13 bases remaining between them. CDR3 bases: TGTGCCAGCAGCTTGGCGCGGGACCTGAGCACTGAAGCTTTCTTT. Translating gives CASSLARDLSTEAFF.

As regards this clonotype: Given a much more abundant clone one base away, this may be a read error. The rearrangement joins TRBV5-6 to TRBJ2-6; no firm D call. Trimming cost V 0 bases and J 2 bases, with 9 bases left between them. CDR1 and CDR2 from the germline V gene are SGHDT and YYEEEE. There are 16 residues in the CDR3. The CDR3 sequence: CASSLGPSPGANVLTF. The CDR3 nucleotides read TGTGCCAGCAGCTTGGGACCCAGCCCTGGGGCCAACGTCCTGACTTTC.

As concerns this clonotype: The junction differs from germline at one of its ends, possibly a read error. The chain uses TRBV6-5 and TRBJ1-1; D perhaps matches TRBD1 (6 bases). The CDR3 contains 14 residues. Germline CDR1 is MNHEY and CDR2 is SVGAGI. This CDR3 reads CACNGRGDNTEAFF. For the CDR3, the DNA is TGTGCCTGCAATGGCAGGGGAGACAACACCGAAGCTTTCTTT.

As for this clonotype: Lacking the conserved final phenylalanine or tryptophan, this CDR3 likely reflects a read error. This chain uses TRBV20-1 with TRBJ2-7; D is possibly TRBD1 (6 bases). Trimming shortened V by 6 bases and J by 0 bases, and 18 bases separated the two germline ends. This CDR3 is built from 15 residues. Germline-derived CDR1 and CDR2 are DFQATT and SNEGSKA (reference sequence). The CDR3 nucleotides read TGCAGTGCCTGGGTTGGGCAGGGGAACTCCTACGAGCAGTACCTC. This codes for CSAWVGQGNSYEQYL.

This clonotype came up many times. This chain joins TRBV24-1 and TRBJ2-1; 15 nucleotides align to TRBD2. With V trimmed by 3 bases and J by 5 bases, 7 bases remained unmatched. Germline CDR1 and CDR2: KGHDR and SFDVKD. This CDR3 has 18 amino acids. CDR3 amino acids: CATSDKGLAGGWDNEQFF. The CDR3 DNA reads as TGTGCCACCAGTGATAAGGGACTAGCGGGGGGCTGGGACAATGAGCAGTTCTTC.

The table lists this clonotype with many counts. This chain uses TRBV4-1 with TRBJ2-3; D tentatively fits TRBD1 or TRBD2 (6 bases each). This CDR3 spans 19 amino acids. Trimming removed 0 bases from V and 0 bases from J, with 19 bases in between. Germline values: CDR1 MGHRA, CDR2 YSYEKL. CDR3 nucleotide sequence: TGCGCCAGCAGCCAAGATAGAACGGGGGCCCCTGTCAGCACAGATACGCAGTATTTT. Protein product: CASSQDRTGAPVSTDTQYF.

In its sample, this clonotype was seen a few times. The V and J genes are TRBV5-4 and TRBJ1-1; 9 bases align to TRBD1. V gave up 0 bases and J gave up 4 bases; unmatched junction bases: 7. The CDR3 is 16 residues long. Looked up from germline, CDR1 is SGHNT and CDR2 is YYREEE (reference sequence). In DNA form, the CDR3 reads TGTGCCAGCAGCTTGGTCGGACAGGGGCCAGGCACTGAAGCTTTCTTT. Protein sequence: CASSLVGQGPGTEAFF.